This passage covers 22 T cell receptor beta chains from one sample sequenced in a study of response to subunit inactivated influenza vaccine. TCRdb recomputed calls from the RT-PCR reads with MiXCR, one row per CDR3 protein. The sample includes about 780,000 distinct CDR3 sequences, around 18% seen only once; the top ten take 11%. The source material was PBMCs from blood, sampled roughly 5 days after vaccination. These receptors were taken from a man aged 50-59 years who received an inactivated influenza vaccine.

This clonotype has only a few counts. The gene calls are TRBV12-3 or TRBV12-4 and TRBJ2-4, with 8 bases fitting TRBD1. V trimming: 6 bases; J trimming: 12 bases; junction bases outside the gene matches: 4. The CDR3 has 11 residues. DNA of the CDR3: TGTGCCAGCAGGAGGACAGGGACTCAGTACTTC. Amino acids: CASRRTGTQYF.

The chain combines TRBV20-1 with TRBJ2-3; perhaps TRBD2 as D (5 bases). CDR1 is DFQATT, CDR2 SNEGSKA, per germline (reference sequence). Trimming removed 3 bases from V and 0 bases from J, with 7 bases in between. The CDR3 sequence is 13 residues long. The CDR3 here is CSASRGSTDTQYF. CDR3 bases: TGCAGTGCTAGTCGGGGAAGCACAGATACGCAGTATTTT.

In its sample, this clonotype was seen many times. V usage is TRBV20-1 and J usage is TRBJ2-4; 9 bases agree with TRBD1. The CDR3 loop spans 14 amino acids. Germline CDR1 DFQATT, CDR2 SNEGSKA (reference sequence). J was trimmed by 3 bases and V by 5 bases; bases with no gene match: 5. In DNA, the CDR3 is TGCAGTGCTCAGACAGGGGGAGTCAAAAACATTCAGTACTTC. It codes for CSAQTGGVKNIQYF.

This clonotype was picked up a small number of times. The chain has TRBV7-2 and TRBJ2-1; no clear D. Trimming removed 5 bases at V and 9 bases at J, with 20 bases between. Germline CDR1 SGHTA, CDR2 FQGNSA. This CDR3 region has 15 residues. The CDR3 protein is CASSRQRDLVSEQFF. The CDR3 nucleotides are TGTGCCAGCAGCCGCCAAAGAGACCTAGTCAGTGAGCAGTTCTTC.

This clonotype was seen repeatedly, ten times or more. The V gene is TRBV29-1, the J gene TRBJ1-1, with 7 bases aligning to TRBD1. This CDR3 has 12 residues. The ends lost 5 bases at V and 5 bases at J; junction bases unmatched: 5. The germline V gene has CDR1 SQVTM and CDR2 ANQGSEA. Here the CDR3 reads CSVLTGLTEAFF. CDR3 in DNA: TGCAGCGTTCTGACAGGGCTAACTGAAGCTTTCTTT.

This sequence joins TRBV7-9 and TRBJ2-2; TRBD1 matches at 7 bases. Germline V lookup: CDR1 SEHNR, CDR2 FQNEAQ (reference sequence). Trimming took 4 bases from V and 2 from J; bases not matched to a gene: 7. CDR3 length: 16 amino acids. The CDR3 region has the DNA TGTGCCAGCAGCTCGATGACAGGGTCCAACACCGGGGAGCTGTTTTTT. This sequence encodes CASSSMTGSNTGELFF.

This clonotype was recorded a few times. CDR3 bases: TGCAGTGCTAGAGACTTGACAGGTTCCTACGAGCAGTACTTC. Translation gives CSARDLTGSYEQYF. The V call is TRBV20-1, the J call TRBJ2-7, with D possibly being TRBD1 (6 bases). Germline V CDR1 and CDR2: DFQATT, SNEGSKA (reference sequence). The CDR3 is 14 amino acids. The V gene lost 0 bases and the J gene lost 1 base, with 10 bases spanning the gap.

The CDR3 spells CASIPDRSSYEQYF. The CDR3, as DNA: TGTGCCAGCATCCCGGACAGGAGCTCCTACGAGCAGTACTTC. The rearrangement joins TRBV7-2 to TRBJ2-7, with 7 positions matching TRBD1. The germline V gene encodes CDR1 SGHTA and CDR2 FQGNSA. Germline trimming cut 7 bases from V and 0 bases from J; bases unmatched to any gene: 6. This CDR3 is built from 14 residues.

This clonotype was seen a handful of times. V is TRBV6-2 or TRBV6-3 and J is TRBJ2-7; D is unresolved. CDR3 length equals 15 residues. V shed 7 bases and J shed 0 bases, with 16 bases lying between them. The germline V gene has CDR1 MNHEY and CDR2 SVGEGT. CDR3 nucleotide sequence: TGTGCCAGCACCGATGGTGCCCTTACCTCCTACGAGCAGTACTTC. It specifies CASTDGALTSYEQYF.

The rearrangement joins TRBV4-3 to TRBJ2-7; no definite D call. The germline V gene has CDR1 LGHNA and CDR2 YSLEER. CDR3 length equals 15 residues. Trimming shortened V by 0 bases and J by 2 bases, and 11 bases separated the two germline ends. The CDR3 spells CASSQDLRPTYEQYF. In DNA form, the CDR3 reads TGCGCCAGCAGCCAAGATCTCCGACCGACCTACGAGCAGTACTTC.

In this sample, this clonotype turned up many times. The V gene is TRBV20-1, the J gene TRBJ2-3; a possible D gene is TRBD2 (6 bases). The germline V gene has CDR1 DFQATT and CDR2 SNEGSKA (reference sequence). CDR3 length equals 14 residues. The V end was cut by 6 bases, the J end by 2 bases, with 15 bases between. The CDR3 sequence is CSAPPAGTTDTQYF. The CDR3, as DNA: TGCAGTGCCCCCCCGGCGGGAACCACAGATACGCAGTATTTT.

The rearrangement uses TRBV12-3 or TRBV12-4 and TRBJ1-5; TRBD1 is a possible D gene (5 bases). This CDR3 region has 14 residues. Trimming pared 6 bases from V and 2 bases from J, leaving 11 bases between. The CDR3, as DNA: TGTGCCAGCAGCCGGGGGTATGGCAATCAGCCCCAGCATTTT. The encoded protein is CASSRGYGNQPQHF.

The gene calls are TRBV5-1 and TRBJ1-5; D might be TRBD1 (5 bases). Germline CDR1 and CDR2: SGHRS and YFSETQ. The CDR3 totals 15 residues. V was trimmed by 4 bases and J by 3 bases, leaving 14 bases between them. The CDR3 nucleotides read TGCGCCAGCAGCCCAAGAGGGGCGTTCAATCAGCCCCAGCATTTT. Amino acid sequence: CASSPRGAFNQPQHF.

The V call is TRBV6-2 or TRBV6-3, the J call TRBJ2-2; no reliable D call. V was shortened by 3 bases and J by 6 bases, with 11 bases between the two germline ends. CDR3 length equals 14 residues. Germline-derived CDR1 and CDR2 are MNHEY and SVGEGT. CDR3 residues: CASSYKLPAGELFF. The CDR3 bases are TGTGCCAGCAGTTATAAGTTACCGGCCGGGGAGCTGTTTTTT.

Details on this clonotype: Possible read error: a much larger clone is one base away. The V and J genes are TRBV6-2 or TRBV6-3 and TRBJ2-3; 12 nucleotides align to TRBD2. The CDR3 consists of 16 residues. Germline V gene data show CDR1 as MNHEY and CDR2 as SVGEGT. The CDR3 sequence is CTSSRLAGDGTDTQYF. The CDR3 nucleotides read TGTACCAGCAGCCGACTAGCGGGAGATGGCACAGATACGCAGTATTTT.

This clonotype was recorded at least ten times. The V and J genes are TRBV2 and TRBJ2-1; 9 nucleotides align to TRBD2. Germline-derived CDR1 and CDR2 are SNHLY and FYNNEI. This CDR3 is 15 amino acids long. The V and J ends lost 4 bases and 4 bases, in that order; junction bases with no gene match: 5. CDR3 nucleotide sequence: TGTGCCAGCAGTGTCTCGGGACTAGCTTACAATGAGCAGTTCTTC. It specifies CASSVSGLAYNEQFF.

This clonotype was observed a handful of times. The chain combines TRBV20-1 with TRBJ2-5; no firm D call. Germline V lookup: CDR1 DFQATT, CDR2 SNEGSKA (reference sequence). The germline V and J ends were trimmed by 0 bases and 5 bases, with 13 bases remaining between them. The CDR3 covers 14 residues. DNA of the CDR3: TGCAGTGCTAGAGAATCGAGTCTTTTGGAGACCCAGTACTTC. This gives the protein CSARESSLLETQYF.

This sequence joins TRBV20-1 and TRBJ1-6; the D is unclear. CDR3 size: 14 residues. V was trimmed by 5 bases and J by 2 bases, leaving 10 bases between them. Germline V gene sequence: CDR1 DFQATT, CDR2 SNEGSKA (reference sequence). The CDR3 here is CSARTGPYNSPLHF. The CDR3 coding sequence is TGCAGTGCTCGGACCGGCCCCTATAATTCACCCCTCCACTTT.

The V and J genes are TRBV6-4 and TRBJ2-6; 7 bases line up with TRBD1. This CDR3 comprises 19 residues. Losses at the gene ends were 5 bases for V and 2 bases for J; bases not matched to a gene: 15. CDR1 MRHNA and CDR2 SNTAGT come from the germline V gene. The CDR3 reads CASSNDPRQGGPGANVLTF. CDR3 sequence (DNA): TGTGCCAGCAGTAACGATCCCAGACAGGGTGGACCTGGGGCCAACGTCCTGACTTTC.

This clonotype appeared many times. The DNA of the CDR3 is TGTGCCAGCACCATCCGGTCGGTAGCTGGCTATCAACACAATGAGCAGTTCTTC. Translating it yields CASTIRSVAGYQHNEQFF. The chain links TRBV12-3 or TRBV12-4 to TRBJ2-1; D is unclear. CDR3 size: 18 residues. Trimming left V 7 bases short and J 5 bases short, with 27 bases between.

The chain has TRBV7-9 and TRBJ2-3, with D perhaps TRBD1 or TRBD2 (5 bases each). Trimming took 5 bases from V and 6 from J, leaving 24 bases between them. Germline CDR1 is SEHNR and CDR2 is FQNEAQ (reference sequence). The length of the CDR3 is 17 residues. CDR3 amino acids: CASSPGMSSGLVDTQYF. The CDR3, as DNA: TGTGCCAGCAGCCCAGGGATGTCCTCGGGGTTGGTGGATACGCAGTATTTT.

The chain employs TRBV29-1 and TRBJ2-3, with D perhaps TRBD2 (5 bases). The CDR3 spans 12 residues. V dropped 7 bases and J dropped 0 bases, with 8 bases sitting between them. CDR1 SQVTM and CDR2 ANQGSEA come from the germline V gene. Written as DNA, the CDR3 is TGCAGCGAGTGGACTAGCACAGATACGCAGTATTTT. Translating gives CSEWTSTDTQYF.